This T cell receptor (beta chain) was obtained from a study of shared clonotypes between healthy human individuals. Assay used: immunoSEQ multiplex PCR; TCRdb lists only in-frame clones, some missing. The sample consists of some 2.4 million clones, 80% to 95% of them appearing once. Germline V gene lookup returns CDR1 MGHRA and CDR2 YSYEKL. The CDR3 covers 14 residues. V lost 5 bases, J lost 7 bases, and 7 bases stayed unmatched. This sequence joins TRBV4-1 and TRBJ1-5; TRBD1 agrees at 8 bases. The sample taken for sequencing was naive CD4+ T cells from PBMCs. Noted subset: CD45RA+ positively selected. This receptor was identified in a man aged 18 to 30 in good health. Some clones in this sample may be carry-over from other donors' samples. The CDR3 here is CASSLWTGRQPQHF. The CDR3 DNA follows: TGCGCCAGCAGCTTATGGACAGGGAGGCAGCCCCAGCATTTT.